The clone carrying this T cell receptor beta chain was counted a few times. Germline assignment: CDR1 LGHDT and CDR2 YNNKEL (reference sequence). This CDR3 is built from 14 residues. V lost 1 base and J 1 base, leaving 7 bases between the germline ends. TCRdb called the RT-PCR reads again in MiXCR, with one record for every CDR3 protein. The table records 650,000 to 850,000 distinct CDR3 sequences, approximately 15% of them present only once. The data stem from a study of response to subunit inactivated influenza vaccine. This TCR was recovered from a man aged 50-60 years who received an inactivated influenza vaccine. V gene TRBV3-1 combines with J gene TRBJ1-1, with D unresolved. The sample consisted of PBMCs from blood, taken less than 15 days before vaccination. CDR3 bases: TGTGCCAGCAGCCAAGTCAGGCAGAACACTGAAGCTTTCTTT. Its protein is CASSQVRQNTEAFF.